The source of this TCR beta chain is a study of shared clonotypes between healthy human individuals. General study results and limits: Expectations were that clonotype sharing among donors would be affected by sequencing depth.

Of note for this clone: The antigen remains undetermined.

With 5 bases removed from V and 0 bases from J, the gap between germline ends came to 8 bases. The CDR3 is 13 residues long. Germline assignment: CDR1 SNHLY and CDR2 FYNNEI. Under the authors' procedure: Without quality scores, immunoSEQ junctional reads could not be filtered like full-length reads. TCRdb's copy holds only in-frame clones and misses some; the assay was immunoSEQ multiplex PCR. V and J calls and clone size are copied from that table; D and trimming were computed from the DNA. The sample records around 2,100,000 clones, 85% to 95% being singletons. Positively selected for CCR7, the CD45RO-negative cells used as naive CD8 cells excluded terminally differentiated effector memory CD45RA+ cells.

The J gene is TRBJ2-7, the V gene TRBV2, with unresolved D. Sequencing was carried out using naive CD8+ T cells sorted from blood. This receptor was obtained from a man aged 18 to 30 in good health. The CDR3, as DNA: TGTGCCAGCAGTACCATACTCTCCTACGAGCAGTACTTC. This gives the protein CASSTILSYEQYF.